This note documents a single TCR beta chain sequence. What it binds is not known. This sample is part of a study of cytomegalovirus exposure and HLA in healthy donors. Overall study context: Within an early data release were about 85 million unique TCRs drawn from HLA-typed donors. General study results and limits: In an earlier analysis, productive rearrangement rates for most beta V segments clustered near 87% or 30%. TCR beta chain V- and J-gene trimming was linked, in a later analysis, to a missense variant in DCLRE1C.

The PCR employed 60 Vbeta primers together with 13 Jbeta primers. The table came from immunoSEQ multiplex PCR; TCRdb's copy has only in-frame clones and leaves some out. The sample includes under 200,000 clones, 84% of them seen just once. Germline CDR1 and CDR2: LNHDA and SQIVND (reference sequence). The CDR3 covers 14 residues. V shed 9 bases and J shed 4 bases, with 18 bases lying between them. Input material: PBMCs. The chain is built from TRBV19 and TRBJ1-2; D possibly corresponds to TRBD1 (6 bases). This clonotype was sampled from a woman aged 45-60 years in good health and CMV-seropositive. The CDR3 DNA sequence: TGTGCCAGCCCTCCTCAGGGGTCCCCCTATGGCTACACCTTC. It is translated as CASPPQGSPYGYTF. Full variable domain (missing parts from reference TRBV19 and TRBJ1-2): DGGITQSPKYLFRKEGQNVTLSCEQNLNHDAMYWYRQDPGQGLRLIYYSQIVNDFQKGDIAEGYSVSREKKESFPLTVTSAQKNPTAFYLCASPPQGSPYGYTFGSGTRLTVV.